One sample yielded the 20 T cell receptor beta chains listed below, sequenced in a study of cytomegalovirus exposure and HLA in healthy donors. Amplification used 60 Vbeta primers and 13 Jbeta primers. The protocol was immunoSEQ multiplex PCR, while the TCRdb copy is restricted to in-frame clones and leaves out a portion. The sample table includes just over 200,000 clones. The specimen was PBMCs. Source of these receptors: a girl aged 2 to 10 in good health and CMV-seropositive.

The chain is built from TRBV28 and TRBJ2-1; D unclear. The V end lost 5 bases, the J end lost 0 bases, and 20 bases lay between the germline ends. Germline V gene sequence: CDR1 MDHEN, CDR2 SYDVKM. This CDR3 has 18 residues. The CDR3 loop reads CASSPAMRRKSSYNEQFF. In DNA form, the CDR3 reads TGTGCCAGCAGTCCCGCAATGAGGCGGAAGAGCTCCTACAATGAGCAGTTCTTC. The whole variable domain, remainder taken from reference TRBV28 and TRBJ2-1, is DVKVTQSSRYLVKRTGEKVFLECVQDMDHENMFWYRQDPGLGLRLIYFSYDVKMKEKGDIPEGYSVSREKKERFSLILESASTNQTSMYLCASSPAMRRKSSYNEQFFGPGTRLTVL.

V gene TRBV21-1 combines with J gene TRBJ2-7; the table calls TRBD2, which could not be checked here. TRBV21-1 is annotated as a pseudogene. The CDR3 is 16 amino acids. The CDR3 DNA follows: TGTGCCAGCAGCAAAGTCCAAGCGCCGAGCTCCTACGAGCAGTACTTC. Translating it yields CASSKVQAPSSYEQYF.

The V gene is TRBV7-3, the J gene TRBJ2-1; 8 nucleotides agree with TRBD2. Looked up from germline, CDR1 is SGHTA and CDR2 is FQGTGA. The CDR3 runs 18 residues. V shed 5 bases, J shed 6 bases, and the junction held 18 bases outside the gene matches. In DNA, the CDR3 is TGTGCCAGCAGCGAATTAAAGTTGGGGGGACTAGAAGGCAATGAGCAGTTCTTC. It is translated as CASSELKLGGLEGNEQFF.

The V call is TRBV11-2, the J call TRBJ2-3, with TRBD2 matching over 13 bases. V trimming: 6 bases; J trimming: 4 bases; junction bases outside the gene matches: 4. In germline, CDR1 is SGHAT, CDR2 FQNNGV. This CDR3 comprises 15 residues. CDR3 sequence: CASRTSGRKADTQYF. Here the CDR3 DNA reads TGTGCCAGCAGGACTAGCGGGAGGAAGGCAGATACGCAGTATTTT.

V is TRBV25-1 and J is TRBJ2-2, with 8 bases aligning to TRBD1. This CDR3 has 13 amino acids. Germline lookup yields CDR1 MGHDK and CDR2 SYGVNS. Trimming took 8 bases from V and 1 from J; bases not matched to a gene: 0. CDR3 bases: TGTGCCAGCGACAGGGGGAACACCGGGGAGCTGTTTTTT. Protein product: CASDRGNTGELFF.

The chain employs TRBV27 and TRBJ1-2; D is possibly TRBD1 (5 bases). In germline, CDR1 is MNHEY, CDR2 SMNVEV (reference sequence). Trimming removed 5 bases at V and 4 bases at J, with 8 bases between. The CDR3 spans 12 residues. DNA of the CDR3: TGTGCCAGCAGTCCCGACAGCTATGGCTACACCTTC. This translates into CASSPDSYGYTF.

The rearrangement uses TRBV2 and TRBJ1-1; D uncertain. V shed 2 bases and J shed 8 bases, with 6 bases lying between them. Germline-derived CDR1 and CDR2 are SNHLY and FYNNEI. This CDR3 is built from 11 residues. The CDR3 spells CASSESLEAFF. Written as DNA, the CDR3 is TGTGCCAGCAGTGAATCCCTCGAAGCTTTCTTT.

The chain employs TRBV28 and TRBJ2-7, with D possibly being TRBD2 (7 bases). Trimming took off 5 bases at V and 2 bases at J, with 13 bases between the two ends. The germline CDR1 and CDR2 sequences are MDHEN and SYDVKM. The CDR3 loop spans 14 amino acids. CDR3: CASSPGGQPYEQYF. CDR3 nucleotides: TGTGCCAGCAGTCCCGGGGGGCAGCCCTACGAGCAGTACTTC. The full variable domain, in which reference TRBV28 and TRBJ2-7 provide the parts outside the CDR3, is DVKVTQSSRYLVKRTGEKVFLECVQDMDHENMFWYRQDPGLGLRLIYFSYDVKMKEKGDIPEGYSVSREKKERFSLILESASTNQTSMYLCASSPGGQPYEQYFGPGTRLTVT.

The V call is TRBV19, the J call TRBJ2-3; 8 bases agree with TRBD2. The ends lost 7 bases at V and 0 bases at J; junction bases unmatched: 3. The CDR3 runs 14 residues. CDR1 and CDR2 (germline): LNHDA, SQIVND (reference sequence). The CDR3 is CASTTSGSTDTQYF. DNA of the CDR3: TGTGCCAGTACCACTAGCGGAAGCACAGATACGCAGTATTTT.

This chain uses TRBV6-5 with TRBJ1-5; maybe TRBD1 (5 bases). Germline CDR1 and CDR2: MNHEY and SVGAGI. The CDR3 has 14 residues. Trimming took off 4 bases at V and 3 bases at J, with 10 bases between the two ends. The chain's CDR3 is CASSSGHLNQPQHF. In DNA, the CDR3 is TGTGCCAGCAGTTCCGGACACCTCAATCAGCCCCAGCATTTT.

The V call is TRBV28, the J call TRBJ1-1; TRBD1 aligns across 8 bases. J lost 1 base, V lost 1 base, and 8 bases had no gene match. The CDR3 totals 17 residues. Germline values: CDR1 MDHEN, CDR2 SYDVKM. This CDR3 is CASSLFPRTGPNTEAFF. CDR3 nucleotides: TGTGCCAGCAGTTTATTCCCTCGGACAGGGCCGAACACTGAAGCTTTCTTT.

The genes are TRBV6-1 and TRBJ1-5, with 7 positions matching TRBD1. CDR3 length equals 17 residues. CDR1 and CDR2 (germline): MNHNS, SASEGT. V gave up 3 bases and J gave up 2 bases; unmatched junction bases: 10. CDR3 coding DNA: TGTGCCAGCAGTGAGTGGCAGGGGGTGGGGGGCAATCAGCCCCAGCATTTT. Protein sequence: CASSEWQGVGGNQPQHF.

The chain joins TRBV27 to TRBJ2-3; 9 bases map to TRBD2. The CDR3 has 16 residues. Per germline, CDR1 MNHEY and CDR2 SMNVEV (reference sequence). V dropped 6 bases and J dropped 6; count of bases not matched to a gene: 13. This CDR3 is CASSNTGREGSDTQYF. CDR3 nucleotides: TGTGCCAGCAGCAACACGGGGCGGGAGGGCTCGGATACGCAGTATTTT.

The gene calls are TRBV5-1 and TRBJ2-2; 9 nucleotides agree with TRBD1. This CDR3 comprises 15 residues. Germline V CDR1 and CDR2: SGHRS, YFSETQ. The V gene end was trimmed by 4 bases and the J gene end by 4 bases; junction bases not matched to a gene: 5. The CDR3 loop reads CASSLGQGSTGELFF. The CDR3 DNA is TGCGCCAGCAGCCTGGGACAGGGCAGCACCGGGGAGCTGTTTTTT.

The chain carries TRBV30 and TRBJ2-1; D gene unclear. Germline-derived CDR1 and CDR2 are GTSNPN and SVGIG (reference sequence). This CDR3 has 13 residues. V shed 4 bases and J shed 4 bases, with 11 bases lying between them. The CDR3: CAWTPANYNEQFF. CDR3 DNA sequence: TGTGCCTGGACGCCAGCGAATTACAATGAGCAGTTCTTC.

The CDR3 DNA reads as TGTGGAGGGAATGGGGTATTGACTGAAGCTTTCTTT. This gives the protein CGGNGVLTEAFF. V gene TRBV6-1 combines with J gene TRBJ1-1, with D unresolved. Germline V gene data show CDR1 as MNHNS and CDR2 as SASEGT. The length of the CDR3 is 12 residues.

This chain joins TRBV27 and TRBJ2-3, with 7 bases matching TRBD1. The germline CDR1 and CDR2 sequences are MNHEY and SMNVEV (reference sequence). The CDR3 loop spans 14 amino acids. Germline trimming cut 6 bases from V and 2 bases from J; bases unmatched to any gene: 5. The DNA of the CDR3 is TGTGCCAGCAGCCCGGACAGGTTCACAGATACGCAGTATTTT. Residues: CASSPDRFTDTQYF.

The V and J genes are TRBV7-2 and TRBJ1-2; 8 bases are shared with TRBD1. Germline V lookup: CDR1 SGHTA, CDR2 FQGNSA. The V segment lost 5 bases and the J segment 5 bases; nucleotides outside the gene matches: 13. The CDR3 is made up of 16 amino acids. The CDR3 sequence is CASSHGQGQTSYGYTF. Written as DNA, the CDR3 is TGTGCCAGCAGCCACGGACAGGGACAAACTAGTTATGGCTACACCTTC.

The chain carries TRBV9 and TRBJ2-3; 8 bases align to TRBD1. V trimming: 2 bases; J trimming: 4 bases; junction bases outside the gene matches: 6. Germline CDR1 SGDLS, CDR2 YYNGEE. The CDR3 is made up of 15 amino acids. The CDR3 region has the DNA TGTGCCAGCAGCGTTCAGGGGGCGATGTCAGATACGCAGTATTTT. Its protein product is CASSVQGAMSDTQYF.

This chain connects TRBV13 to TRBJ2-7, with 7 bases matching TRBD2. CDR1 PRHDT and CDR2 FYEKMQ come from the germline V gene (reference sequence). The CDR3 consists of 12 residues. Unmatched junction bases numbered 1, after V lost 8 bases and J lost 0 bases. The chain's CDR3 is CASGDYSYEQYF. CDR3 coding DNA: TGTGCCAGCGGGGACTACTCCTACGAGCAGTACTTC.